Detailed here is one TCR beta chain. This clonotype occurred many times. Its recognized antigen is unknown. No much larger clone exists at a distance of one base, and base qualities are not known. To synthesize cDNA, template-switch 5'RACE was performed with a primer carrying a 10-nucleotide random unique molecular identifier so that each TCR transcript was tagged. Every sequencing run yielded over 170 million TCR-beta sequences covering 15-18 subjects. Total RNA was extracted with the RNeasy kit. The KAPA Real-time Library Amplification kit was used to amplify TCR-beta VDJ regions with primers for the TCR constant region and the 5'RACE anchor. A first PCR added sample indexes and Illumina adaptors, and a second PCR then raised library yield. After Ampure bead purification, the roughly 650 bp TCR product was size-selected on a 2% E-gel SizeSelection system. Library quality was checked on a Bioanalyzer, concentration was measured with Qubit, and libraries were quantified with the Kapa Library Quantification kit before pooling. Paired-end 2 x 150 bp sequencing of the libraries was performed on an Illumina HiSeq 2500. To increase sequence diversity, roughly 24-32% phiX was spiked into each library pool. Under the source paper's analysis protocol: The quality-filtered reads were processed with the UMI-based MiGEC pipeline, whose error correction step removed more than 75% of the raw TCR sequences. VDJ genes were aligned to IMGT germline references, and clonotypes were defined by unique CDR3 amino acid sequence plus V-J genes. Clonal expansion, Shannon diversity and CDR3 relatedness were evaluated with VDJtools (CalcPairwiseDistances, ClusterSamples), while phylogenetic trees were built in CLCbio workbench. Clones with at least 8 unique UMIs were defined as expanded, with this threshold being based on coefficient-of-variation modelling across technical triplicates. TCRdb passed the public sequencing reads through fastp at Q25 and MiXCR, retaining productive beta sequences. Every distinct CDR3 protein forms one entry, paired with its most common genes and DNA. V and J calls and clone size were set by TCRdb, not the authors. This sample is represented by tens of thousands of distinct CDR3 sequences; about 9.4% of them were singletons. Under 2% of the sample rests with the top ten.

The CDR3 numbers 19 residues from cysteine through phenylalanine. The only DNA kept is the CDR3, 57 bases in frame from the first base. Here V drops 1 base and J drops 2 bases, and the junction holds 9 bases not matched to any gene. These data come from a study of neurological immune-mediated disorders (dated by TCRdb to the late 2010s). With regard to the full study: The study compared peripheral blood TCR-beta repertoires of HTLV-I-associated myelopathy (HAM/TSP) patients, multiple sclerosis patients and healthy controls using UMI-based sequencing. The approximately 110 TCR-beta libraries included longitudinal samples, technical triplicates and paired sorted CD4+ and CD8+ T-cell subsets alongside PBMC samples. The cohort included about 66 subjects: approximately 15 with HAM/TSP, around 34 with multiple sclerosis, and approximately 20 healthy controls.

Healthy controls were blood bank volunteers in Maryland, USA. For unsorted PBMC libraries, 2 million PBMCs were used after storage in RNAlater at -80 degrees C until RNA extraction. PBMCs were separated from peripheral blood using Ficoll-Hypaque density gradient centrifugation and then cryopreserved in liquid nitrogen. The study at large found these results: TCR clonal expansion was highest in HAM/TSP patients and lowest in MS patients, with MS patients falling below even healthy controls. No identical CDR3 amino acid sequences were shared among expanded clones across subjects, suggesting private TCR-beta repertoires in all groups.

The source of this sequence is a man between 40 and 49 years old in good health. The sequenced material came from PBMCs. The rearranged segments are TRBV12-3 or TRBV12-4 and TRBJ1-5; TRBD1 fits 12 bases in the junction. The CDR3 amino acid sequence is: CASSLGSGQGAVGNQPQHF. The DNA sequence is as follows: TGTGCCAGCAGTTTAGGGTCGGGACAGGGGGCAGTGGGCAATCAGCCCCAGCATTTT.